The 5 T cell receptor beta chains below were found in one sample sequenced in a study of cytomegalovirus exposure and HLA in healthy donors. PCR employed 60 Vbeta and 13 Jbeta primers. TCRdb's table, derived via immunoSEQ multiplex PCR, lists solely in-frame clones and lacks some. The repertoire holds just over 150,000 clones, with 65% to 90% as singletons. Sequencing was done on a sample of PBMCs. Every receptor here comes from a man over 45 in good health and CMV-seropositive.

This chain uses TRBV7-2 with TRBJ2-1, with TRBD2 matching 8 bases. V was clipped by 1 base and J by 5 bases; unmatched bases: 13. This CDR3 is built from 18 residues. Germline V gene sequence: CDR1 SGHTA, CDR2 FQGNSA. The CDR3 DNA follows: TGTGCCAGCAGCTTAGTTCAGCGGGAGATCTCAATTGACAATGAGCAGTTCTTC. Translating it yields CASSLVQREISIDNEQFF.

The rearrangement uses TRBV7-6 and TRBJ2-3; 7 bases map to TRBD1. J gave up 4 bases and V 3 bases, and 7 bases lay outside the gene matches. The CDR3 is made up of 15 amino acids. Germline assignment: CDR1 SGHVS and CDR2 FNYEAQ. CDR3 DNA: TGTGCCAGCAGCTTTGAGGGGGCATTTTCAGATACGCAGTATTTT. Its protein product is CASSFEGAFSDTQYF.

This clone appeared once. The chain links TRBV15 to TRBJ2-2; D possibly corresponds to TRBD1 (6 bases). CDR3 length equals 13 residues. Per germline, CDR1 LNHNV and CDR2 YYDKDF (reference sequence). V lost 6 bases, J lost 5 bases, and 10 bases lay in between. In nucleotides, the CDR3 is TGTGCCACCAGTCTCACAGGGACCGGGGAGCTGTTTTTT. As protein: CATSLTGTGELFF.

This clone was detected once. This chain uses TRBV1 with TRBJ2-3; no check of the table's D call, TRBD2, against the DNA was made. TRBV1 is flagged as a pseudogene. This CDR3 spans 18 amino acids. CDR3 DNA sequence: TGCACCAGCAGCCAAGATACGGGACTAGCGGGATGGGCAGATACGCAGTATTTT. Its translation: CTSSQDTGLAGWADTQYF.

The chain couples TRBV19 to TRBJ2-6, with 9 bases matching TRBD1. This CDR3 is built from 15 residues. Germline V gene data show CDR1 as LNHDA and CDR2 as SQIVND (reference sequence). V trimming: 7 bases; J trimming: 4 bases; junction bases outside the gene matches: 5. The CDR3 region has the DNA TGTGCCAGTACTAAACAGGGGGCCGGGGCCAACGTCCTGACTTTC. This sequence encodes CASTKQGAGANVLTF.